The rows below give T cell receptor beta chains drawn from one sample of a study of T-cell memory formation after mild COVID-19. TCRdb re-called the 5' RACE reads with MiXCR, one entry per CDR3 protein. The table has about 140,000 distinct CDR3 sequences, under 7% seen once. Sample: PBMCs or a T cell subset sorted from them (not recorded which). Receptor source: an adult woman who had mild COVID-19 (a few samples of this study predate the infection). Cell type and time point are not known. Each CDR3 is given with its conserved first and last residue. The D gene is left open where the match is weak. A clone size is listed for some rows: how often the clone was seen (once, few, many), or a class if it is expanded.

>TRBD2|TRBJ2-2|TRBV7-2|few
TGTGCCAGCAGCTTAGAACCTAGCGGGGGCACCGGGGAGCTGTTTTTT
CASSLEPSGGTGELFF
>-|TRBJ1-4|TRBV5-1|many
TGCGCCAGCAGCTTGGTGGGGATGGCTAATGAAAAACTGTTTTTT
CASSLVGMANEKLFF
>-|TRBJ1-5|TRBV12-3/TRBV12-4|-
TGTGCCAGCAGTTTTAGGGAGAACGATCAGCCCCAGCATTTT
CASSFRENDQPQHF
>-|TRBJ2-7|TRBV12-3/TRBV12-4|few
TGTGCCAGCAGTCCGCTATGGGAGAGCCGGGGCTACGAGCAGTACTTC
CASSPLWESRGYEQYF
>-|TRBJ1-2|TRBV5-1|-
TGCGCCAGCAGCTTGGACGTTATGGGGCCTAACTATGGCTACACCTTC
CASSLDVMGPNYGYTF
>-|TRBJ2-3|TRBV7-8|many
TGTGCCAGCAGCTCCTCCCGGCCGACAGATACGCAGTATTTT
CASSSSRPTDTQYF
>TRBD1|TRBJ2-3|TRBV7-8|many
TGTGCCAGCAGCCCTAACCACAGGGGGTCAGATACGCAGTATTTT
CASSPNHRGSDTQYF
>-|TRBJ1-1|TRBV4-2|-
TGTGCCAGCAGCCAAGCACCCCCTCGAGACACTGAAGCTTTCTTT
CASSQAPPRDTEAFF
>-|TRBJ2-4|TRBV19|-
TGTGCCAGTAGTTTACGGACCGAGCCCAAAAACATTCAGTACTTC
CASSLRTEPKNIQYF
>-|TRBJ2-5|TRBV5-1|-
TGCGCCAGCAGCTTGGAACCGGGGGCGACCTCCCAAGAGACCCAGTACTTC
CASSLEPGATSQETQYF
>TRBD1|TRBJ2-1|TRBV24-1|-
TGTGCCACCAGTGGTGGACAGGGGACCGTCTACAATGAGCTGTTCTTC
CATSGGQGTVYNELFF
>-|TRBJ2-5|TRBV5-1|many
TGCGCCAGCAGCTCGGGACTTTCGTACCAAGAGACCCAGTACTTC
CASSSGLSYQETQYF
>-|TRBJ1-1|TRBV20-1|many
TGCAGTGCTTACCAACAGATTATGAACACTGAAGCTTTCTTT
CSAYQQIMNTEAFF
>-|TRBJ1-6|TRBV20-1|many
TGCAGTGCTAGAGATTACAGGGCGGAAAGATCACCCCTCCACTTT
CSARDYRAERSPLHF
>-|TRBJ2-1|TRBV7-2|many
TGTGCCAGCAGCTCCCCTGGTATCGGGGAGCAGTTCTTC
CASSSPGIGEQFF
>TRBD2|TRBJ2-5|TRBV9|few
TGTGCCAGCAGCGTACTTAGCGGGGGGGTGCAAGAGACCCAGTACTTC
CASSVLSGGVQETQYF
>TRBD1|TRBJ2-7|TRBV12-3/TRBV12-4|few
TGTGCCAGCAGTAAAGGGGGGACAGGGGGCTACGAGCAGTACTTC
CASSKGGTGGYEQYF
>-|TRBJ2-1|TRBV7-2|many
TGTGCCAGCAGCTTCAGACTCGGGGAGCAGTTCTTC
CASSFRLGEQFF
>-|TRBJ1-1|TRBV25-1|few
TGTGCCAGCAGTGAATTGGGGGTCGGGACTGAAGCTTTCTTT
CASSELGVGTEAFF
>-|TRBJ1-1|TRBV6-5|many
TGTGCCAGCACCATGAACACTGAAGCTTTCTTT
CASTMNTEAFF
>-|TRBJ1-3|TRBV5-1|few
TGCGCCAGCAGCTTGGAAAGCTCTGGAAACACCATATATTTT
CASSLESSGNTIYF
>-|TRBJ2-3|TRBV5-1|few
TGCGCCAGCAGCCGAGGGAGAGCTAGCACAGATACGCAGTATTTT
CASSRGRASTDTQYF
>-|TRBJ1-2|TRBV18|-
TGTGCCAGCTCGTCACTTACTGGGGGCTACACCTTC
CASSSLTGGYTF
>TRBD1|TRBJ1-1|TRBV27|many
TGTGCCAGCGGGACAGGGAGAATGCCGCTTGAGTACACTGAAGCTTTCTTT
CASGTGRMPLEYTEAFF
>-|TRBJ2-7|TRBV30|-
TGTGCCTGGAGTACGGCCACCTACGAGCAGTACTTC
CAWSTATYEQYF
>TRBD2|TRBJ2-7|TRBV10-3|few
TGTGCCATCAGTCAGACTCCGGGAGGGCAGTACTTC
CAISQTPGGQYF
>-|TRBJ2-5|TRBV6-2/TRBV6-3|many
TGTGCCAGCAGTTACTCGATCTCGGAGACCCAGTACTTC
CASSYSISETQYF
>-|TRBJ2-7|TRBV30|few
TGTGCCTGGAGGAGTCTGGGTCTCTACGAGCAGTACTTC
CAWRSLGLYEQYF
>-|TRBJ2-1|TRBV5-1|-
TGCGCCAGCAGCGCATCCGGGACATGGGGGAATGAGCAGTTCTTC
CASSASGTWGNEQFF
>-|TRBJ1-6|TRBV7-2|many
TGTGCCAGCAGCTTAGCGCCAGGGTTCTTCGAGGCCCTCCACTTT
CASSLAPGFFEALHF
>-|TRBJ2-7|TRBV6-5|many
TGTGCCAGCAGCGACTTGAGGGGATCGTCCGAGCAGTACTTC
CASSDLRGSSEQYF
>-|TRBJ1-3|TRBV12-3/TRBV12-4|many
TGTGCCAGCAGTTTAGAGGCCAGGTCGGGAAACACCATATATTTT
CASSLEARSGNTIYF
>-|TRBJ1-1|TRBV4-3|-
TGCGCCAGCAGCCAAGGTGGGGCCACTGAAGCTTTCTTT
CASSQGGATEAFF
>-|TRBJ2-7|TRBV4-2|many
TGTGCCAGCAGCCCCCGACAGAGCTCCTACGAGCAGTACTTC
CASSPRQSSYEQYF
>-|TRBJ1-4|TRBV7-6|-
TGTGCCAGCAGCTTAGAGGGAGTCCCGGTGGCTAATGAAAAACTGTTTTTT
CASSLEGVPVANEKLFF
>TRBD1|TRBJ2-3|TRBV5-1|many
TGCGCCAGCTCCTCCGGGACAGGGGGTGCAGATACGCAGTATTTT
CASSSGTGGADTQYF
>-|TRBJ2-2|TRBV5-6|-
TGTGCCAGCAGCTTGACAGGGCGGACCGGGGAGCTGTTTTTT
CASSLTGRTGELFF
>-|TRBJ1-1|TRBV12-3/TRBV12-4|many
TGTGCCAGCAGTCAGCCCCGGGGCAGGGGAGACACTGAAGCTTTCTTT
CASSQPRGRGDTEAFF
>TRBD2|TRBJ2-2|TRBV4-2|few
TGTGCCAGCAGCCAAGTCGTCTCACTAGCGGGAGATTTGGGCGGGGAGCTGTTTTTT
CASSQVVSLAGDLGGELFF
>-|TRBJ2-2|TRBV24-1|few
TGTGCCACCAGTGATCCCACAGGGGGGGACACCGGGGAGCTGTTTTTT
CATSDPTGGDTGELFF
>TRBD2|TRBJ2-2|TRBV4-1|many
TGCGCCAGCAGCCCAACGACTAGCGGGGGGCCCAACACCGGGGAGCTGTTTTTT
CASSPTTSGGPNTGELFF
>-|TRBJ2-5|TRBV7-2|-
TGTGCCAGCAGCTTAGATAGGGTTTTGACCCAGTACTTC
CASSLDRVLTQYF
>TRBD1|TRBJ2-7|TRBV7-9|-
TGTGCCAGCAGCTTATGGGGCCCGACAGGGGCCCCTAACTACGAGCAGTACTTC
CASSLWGPTGAPNYEQYF
>TRBD1|TRBJ1-5|TRBV4-2|-
TGTGCCAGCAGCCAAGATTCTGGGACAGGGGTCGATCAGCCCCAGCATTTT
CASSQDSGTGVDQPQHF
>-|TRBJ2-7|TRBV12-5|few
TGTGCTAGTGGCCCCCCGAACGGTTCCTACGAGCAGTACTTC
CASGPPNGSYEQYF
>-|TRBJ2-7|TRBV12-3/TRBV12-4|-
TGTGCCAGCAGGCGAGGGGGGGCGCGTGAGCAGTACTTC
CASRRGGAREQYF
>TRBD2|TRBJ2-3|TRBV7-9|few
TGTGCCAGCAGCTTCGCCTTGGGTGGCCTAGCGGGGGGCCCGAGCACAGATACGCAGTATTTT
CASSFALGGLAGGPSTDTQYF
>TRBD1|TRBJ1-1|TRBV12-5|-
TGTGCTAGTGGCCTGACAGGGCAGGCTGAAGCTTTCTTT
CASGLTGQAEAFF
>TRBD1|TRBJ2-3|TRBV20-1|many
TGCAGTGCTAGAGATTACTACAGGGGAAGCACAGATACGCAGTATTTT
CSARDYYRGSTDTQYF
>-|TRBJ2-5|TRBV5-1|many
TGCGCCAGCAGCTTGTCGCTGGAAGAGACCCAGTACTTC
CASSLSLEETQYF
>TRBD2|TRBJ2-3|TRBV27|-
TGTGCCAGCAGTTGGACTAGCGGGGGGGCAGCAGATACGCAGTATTTT
CASSWTSGGAADTQYF
>TRBD1|TRBJ2-7|TRBV12-3/TRBV12-4|few
TGTGCCAGCAGTACTACAGGGGGCTCATACGAGCAGTACTTC
CASSTTGGSYEQYF
>-|TRBJ1-6|TRBV5-1|few
TGCGCCAGCAGCCAGACGACAGTCCCGAGCGGTTCACCCCTCCACTTT
CASSQTTVPSGSPLHF
>TRBD1|TRBJ2-3|TRBV11-2|-
TGTGCCAGCAGATCTAAGCAACAGGGGCCGGGCACAGATACGCAGTATTTT
CASRSKQQGPGTDTQYF
>-|TRBJ1-1|TRBV5-1|many
TGCGCCAGCAGCTGGCAGGAGTACACTGAAGCTTTCTTT
CASSWQEYTEAFF